This passage covers 2 T cell receptor beta chains from one sample sequenced in a study of blood T cell repertoires in COVID-19. Libraries were prepared by immunoSEQ multiplex PCR; TCRdb keeps only in-frame clonotypes and omits some of them. The sample holds around 200,000 clones; about 83% are singletons and the top ten take 2% to 3%. Sequenced: peripheral blood. The receptors come from a woman in her thirties or forties with active or convalescent COVID-19.

The J gene is TRBJ2-7, the V gene TRBV19, with D possibly matching TRBD1 (5 bases). This CDR3 is 16 amino acids long. Trimming removed 5 bases at V and 3 bases at J, with 20 bases between. Germline CDR1 is LNHDA and CDR2 is SQIVND (reference sequence). The CDR3, as DNA: TGTGCCAGTAGTTACTCCCTTACAGGTTCCTTCTACGAGCAGTACTTC. Translating it yields CASSYSLTGSFYEQYF.

V is TRBV19 and J is TRBJ1-6; tentative D call: TRBD1 (6 bases). V lost 4 bases and J 8 bases, leaving 9 bases between the germline ends. In germline, CDR1 is LNHDA, CDR2 SQIVND (reference sequence). CDR3 size: 13 residues. The CDR3 coding sequence is TGTGCCAGTAGTAACAGGGCGGATTCACCCCTCCACTTT. Encoded protein: CASSNRADSPLHF.